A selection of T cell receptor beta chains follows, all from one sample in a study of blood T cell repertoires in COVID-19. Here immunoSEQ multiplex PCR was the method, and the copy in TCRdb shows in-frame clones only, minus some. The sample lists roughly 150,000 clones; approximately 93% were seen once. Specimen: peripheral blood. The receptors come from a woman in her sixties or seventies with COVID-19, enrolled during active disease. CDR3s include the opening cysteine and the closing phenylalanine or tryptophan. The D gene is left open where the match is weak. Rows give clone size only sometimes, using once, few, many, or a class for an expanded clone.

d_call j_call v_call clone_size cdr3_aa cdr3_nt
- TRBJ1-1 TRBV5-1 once CASSLVKFAKNTEAFF TGCGCCAGCAGCTTGGTAAAGTTCGCGAAGAACACTGAAGCTTTCTTT
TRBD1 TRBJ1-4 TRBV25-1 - CASSASGGRREKLFF TGTGCCAGCAGTGCCTCAGGGGGGAGGAGAGAAAAACTGTTTTTT
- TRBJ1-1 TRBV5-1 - CASSLISKSTGNTEAFF TGCGCCAGCAGCTTGATTTCCAAATCAACAGGGAACACTGAAGCTTTCTTT
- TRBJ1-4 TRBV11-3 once CASSLGTGSLEDEKLFF TGTGCCAGCAGCTTAGGAACAGGGAGCCTGGAGGATGAAAAACTGTTTTTT
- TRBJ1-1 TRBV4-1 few CASSQDPEVGTEAFF TGCGCCAGCAGCCAAGATCCGGAGGTTGGCACTGAAGCTTTCTTT
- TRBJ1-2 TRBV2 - CASSVSAGIGYGYTF TGTGCCAGCAGTGTATCAGCCGGGATCGGCTATGGCTACACCTTC
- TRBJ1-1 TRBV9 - CASSGGHTNTEAFF TGTGCCAGCAGCGGGGGACATACGAACACTGAAGCTTTCTTT
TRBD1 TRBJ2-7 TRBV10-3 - CAIRDRNIDEQYF TGTGCCATCAGGGACAGGAACATCGACGAGCAGTACTTC
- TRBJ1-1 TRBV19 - CASSIGPAGVNTEAFF TGTGCCAGTAGTATAGGTCCGGCGGGGGTGAACACTGAAGCTTTCTTT
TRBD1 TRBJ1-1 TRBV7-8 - CASSLGDRNTEAFF TGTGCCAGCAGCTTAGGGGACAGAAACACTGAAGCTTTCTTT